This T cell receptor beta chain derives from a study of response to subunit inactivated influenza vaccine. Study results and limitations: The authors suggested that few new T cells are recruited per seasonal influenza vaccination.

On this clonotype: The target antigen is unknown.

TCRdb re-called the RT-PCR reads through MiXCR, storing one row per CDR3 protein. The repertoire consists of about 650,000 distinct CDR3 sequences, with roughly 14% occurring once and the leading ten covering approximately 10%. This material consisted of PBMCs from blood, taken 12 days after vaccination. This clonotype was sampled from a man aged 45-60 years who received an inactivated influenza vaccine.

The DNA of the CDR3 is TGTGCCAGCAGCTTAGCTCCACAGAAACAAGAGACCCAGTACTTC. Translated: CASSLAPQKQETQYF. The chain joins TRBV11-2 to TRBJ2-5; D gene uncertain. Per the germline V gene, CDR1 is SGHAT and CDR2 is FQNNGV. Trimming shortened V by 1 base and J by 2 bases, and 11 bases separated the two germline ends. The CDR3 length is 15 residues.